This T cell receptor (beta chain) appears in the sequencing data of a study of control samples from healthy donors and cancer patients. The V and J ends lost 3 bases and 4 bases respectively, with 12 bases between them. Germline CDR1 reads MNHEY; CDR2 reads SMNVEV (reference sequence). CDR3 length: 14 amino acids. Sequencing was performed with immunoSEQ multiplex PCR; in TCRdb, only in-frame clones are kept and a portion is missing. The repertoire includes about 150,000 clones, around 96% of them detected once, and about 5.6% sits in the top ten. The receptor comes from a man aged 40-49 years in good health. Sample: blood. This chain joins TRBV27 and TRBJ1-2; D might be TRBD1 (5 bases). The CDR3 protein is CASSLSGTRYGYTF. In nucleotides, the CDR3 is TGTGCCAGCAGTTTGAGCGGGACCCGCTATGGCTACACCTTC.